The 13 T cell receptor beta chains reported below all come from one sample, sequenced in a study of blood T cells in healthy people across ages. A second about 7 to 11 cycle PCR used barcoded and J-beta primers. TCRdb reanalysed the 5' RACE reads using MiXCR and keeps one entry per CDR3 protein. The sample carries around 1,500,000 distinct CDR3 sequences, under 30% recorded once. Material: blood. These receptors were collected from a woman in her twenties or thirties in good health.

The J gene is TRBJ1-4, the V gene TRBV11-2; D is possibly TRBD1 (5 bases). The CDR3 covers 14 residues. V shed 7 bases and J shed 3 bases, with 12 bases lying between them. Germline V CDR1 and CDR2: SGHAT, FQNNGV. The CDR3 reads CASTGVTANEKLFF. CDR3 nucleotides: TGTGCCAGCACGGGGGTCACAGCTAATGAAAAACTGTTTTTT.

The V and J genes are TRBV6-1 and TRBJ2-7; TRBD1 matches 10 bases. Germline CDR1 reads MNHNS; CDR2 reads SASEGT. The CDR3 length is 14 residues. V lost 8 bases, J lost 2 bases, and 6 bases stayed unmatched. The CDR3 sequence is CASLSGTGAYEQYF. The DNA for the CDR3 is TGTGCCAGCCTTTCCGGGACAGGGGCCTACGAGCAGTACTTC.

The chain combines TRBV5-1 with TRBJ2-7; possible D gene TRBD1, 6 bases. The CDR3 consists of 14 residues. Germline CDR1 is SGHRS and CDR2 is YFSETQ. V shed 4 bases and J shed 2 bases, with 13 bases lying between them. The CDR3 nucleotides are TGCGCCAGCAGCCGTCGTCGACAGGCCTACGAGCAGTACTTC. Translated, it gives CASSRRRQAYEQYF.

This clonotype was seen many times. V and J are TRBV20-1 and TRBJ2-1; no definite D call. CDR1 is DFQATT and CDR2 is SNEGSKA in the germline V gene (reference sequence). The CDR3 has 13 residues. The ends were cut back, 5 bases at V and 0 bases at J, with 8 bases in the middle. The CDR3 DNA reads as TGCAGTGCTCCCTACAGCTCCTACAATGAGCAGTTCTTC. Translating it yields CSAPYSSYNEQFF.

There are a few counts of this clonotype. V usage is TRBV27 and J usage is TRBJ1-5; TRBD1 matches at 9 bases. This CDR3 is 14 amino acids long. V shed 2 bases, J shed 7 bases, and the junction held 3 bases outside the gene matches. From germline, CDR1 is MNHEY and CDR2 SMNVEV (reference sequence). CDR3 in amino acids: CASSLLQGAQPQHF. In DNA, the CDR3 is TGTGCCAGCAGTTTACTACAGGGGGCACAGCCCCAGCATTTT.

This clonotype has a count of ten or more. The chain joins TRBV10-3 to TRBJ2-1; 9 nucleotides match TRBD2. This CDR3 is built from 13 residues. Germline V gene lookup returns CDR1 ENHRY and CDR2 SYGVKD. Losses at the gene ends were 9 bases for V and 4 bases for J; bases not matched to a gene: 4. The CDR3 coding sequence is TGTGCCATTTGGACTAGCGATTACAATGAGCAGTTCTTC. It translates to CAIWTSDYNEQFF.

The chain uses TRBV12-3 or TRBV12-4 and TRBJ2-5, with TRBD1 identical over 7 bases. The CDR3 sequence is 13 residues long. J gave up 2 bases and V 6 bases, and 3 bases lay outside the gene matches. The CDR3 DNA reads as TGTGCCAGCAGACAACAGGGGCAAGAGACCCAGTACTTC. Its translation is CASRQQGQETQYF.

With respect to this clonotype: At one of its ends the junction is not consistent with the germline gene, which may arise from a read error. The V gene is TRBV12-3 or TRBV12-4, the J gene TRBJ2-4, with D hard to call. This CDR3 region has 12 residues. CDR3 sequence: CASSLAKNIRYF. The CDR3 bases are TGTGCCAGCAGTTTAGCCAAAAACATTCGGTACTTC.

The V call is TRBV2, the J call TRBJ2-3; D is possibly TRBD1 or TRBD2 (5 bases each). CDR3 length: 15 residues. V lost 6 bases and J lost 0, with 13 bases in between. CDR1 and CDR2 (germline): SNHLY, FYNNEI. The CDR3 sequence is CASRGERRSTDTQYF. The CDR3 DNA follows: TGTGCCAGCAGGGGGGAACGACGGAGCACAGATACGCAGTATTTT.

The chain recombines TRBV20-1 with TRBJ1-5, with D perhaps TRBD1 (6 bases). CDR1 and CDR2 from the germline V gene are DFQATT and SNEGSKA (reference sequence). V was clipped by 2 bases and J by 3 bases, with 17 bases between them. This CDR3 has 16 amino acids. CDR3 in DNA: TGCAGTGCTAGAAGACACAGGGCTTTTATCAATCAGCCCCAGCATTTT. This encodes CSARRHRAFINQPQHF.

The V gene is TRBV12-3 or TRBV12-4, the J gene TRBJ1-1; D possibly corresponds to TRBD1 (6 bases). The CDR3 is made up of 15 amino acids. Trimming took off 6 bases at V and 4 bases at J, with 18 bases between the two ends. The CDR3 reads CASREHRAVGTEAFF. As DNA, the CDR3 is TGTGCCAGCAGGGAACACAGGGCGGTGGGCACTGAAGCTTTCTTT.

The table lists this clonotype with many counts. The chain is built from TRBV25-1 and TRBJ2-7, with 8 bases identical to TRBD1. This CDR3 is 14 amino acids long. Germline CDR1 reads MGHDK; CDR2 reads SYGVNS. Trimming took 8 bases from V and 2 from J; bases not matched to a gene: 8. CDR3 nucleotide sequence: TGTGCCAGCCACCCCGGGACAGGTCCCTACGAGCAGTACTTC. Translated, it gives CASHPGTGPYEQYF.

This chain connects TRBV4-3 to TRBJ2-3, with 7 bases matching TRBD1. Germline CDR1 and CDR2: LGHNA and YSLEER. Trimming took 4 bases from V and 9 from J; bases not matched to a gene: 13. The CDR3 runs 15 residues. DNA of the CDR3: TGCGCCAGCAGCCGCCAACCGTCATCGGGACAGACGCAGTATTTT. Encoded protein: CASSRQPSSGQTQYF.